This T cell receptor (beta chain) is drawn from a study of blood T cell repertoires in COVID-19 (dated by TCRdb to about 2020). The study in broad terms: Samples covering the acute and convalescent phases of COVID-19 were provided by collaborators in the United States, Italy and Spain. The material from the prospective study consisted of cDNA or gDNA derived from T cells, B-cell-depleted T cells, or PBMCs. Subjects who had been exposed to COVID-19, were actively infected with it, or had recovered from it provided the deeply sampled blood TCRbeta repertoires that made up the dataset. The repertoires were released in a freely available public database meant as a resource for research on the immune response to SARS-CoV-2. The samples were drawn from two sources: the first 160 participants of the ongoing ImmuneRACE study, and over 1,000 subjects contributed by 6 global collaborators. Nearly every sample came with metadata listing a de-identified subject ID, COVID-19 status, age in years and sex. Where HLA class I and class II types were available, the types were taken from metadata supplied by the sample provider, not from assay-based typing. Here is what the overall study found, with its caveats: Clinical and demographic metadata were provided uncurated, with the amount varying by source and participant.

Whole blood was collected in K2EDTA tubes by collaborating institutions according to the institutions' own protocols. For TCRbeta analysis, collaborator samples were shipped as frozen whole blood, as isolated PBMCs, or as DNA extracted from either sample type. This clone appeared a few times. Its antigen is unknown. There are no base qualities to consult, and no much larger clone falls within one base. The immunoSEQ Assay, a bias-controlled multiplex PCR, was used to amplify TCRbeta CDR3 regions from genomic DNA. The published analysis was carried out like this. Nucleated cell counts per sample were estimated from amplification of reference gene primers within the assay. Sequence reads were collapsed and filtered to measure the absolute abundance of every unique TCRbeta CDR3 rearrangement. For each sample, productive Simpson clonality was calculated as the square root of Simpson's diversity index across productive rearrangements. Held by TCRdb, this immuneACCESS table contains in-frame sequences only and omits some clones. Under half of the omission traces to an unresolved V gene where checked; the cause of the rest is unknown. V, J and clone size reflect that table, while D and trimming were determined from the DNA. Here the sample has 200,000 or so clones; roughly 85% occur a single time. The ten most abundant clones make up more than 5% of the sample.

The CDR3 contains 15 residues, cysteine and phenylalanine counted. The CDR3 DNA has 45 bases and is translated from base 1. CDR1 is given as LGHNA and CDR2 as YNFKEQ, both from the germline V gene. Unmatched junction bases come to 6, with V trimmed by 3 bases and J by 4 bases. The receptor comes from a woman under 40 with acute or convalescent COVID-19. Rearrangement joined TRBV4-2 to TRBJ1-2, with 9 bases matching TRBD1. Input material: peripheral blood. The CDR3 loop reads CASSQVTGGGYGYTF. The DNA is TGTGCCAGCAGCCAGGTAACAGGGGGCGGCTATGGCTACACCTTC.